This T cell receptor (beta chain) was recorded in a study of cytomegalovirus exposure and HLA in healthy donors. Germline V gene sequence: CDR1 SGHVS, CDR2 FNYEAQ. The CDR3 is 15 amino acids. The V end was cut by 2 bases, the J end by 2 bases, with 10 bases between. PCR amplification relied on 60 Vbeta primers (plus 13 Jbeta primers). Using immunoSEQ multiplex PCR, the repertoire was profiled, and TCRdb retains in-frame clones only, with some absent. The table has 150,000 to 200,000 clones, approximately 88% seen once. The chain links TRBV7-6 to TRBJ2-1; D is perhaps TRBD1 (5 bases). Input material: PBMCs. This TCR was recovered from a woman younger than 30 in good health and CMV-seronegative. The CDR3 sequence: CASSLQGIPYNEQFF. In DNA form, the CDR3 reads TGTGCCAGCAGCTTACAGGGTATCCCCTACAATGAGCAGTTCTTC.